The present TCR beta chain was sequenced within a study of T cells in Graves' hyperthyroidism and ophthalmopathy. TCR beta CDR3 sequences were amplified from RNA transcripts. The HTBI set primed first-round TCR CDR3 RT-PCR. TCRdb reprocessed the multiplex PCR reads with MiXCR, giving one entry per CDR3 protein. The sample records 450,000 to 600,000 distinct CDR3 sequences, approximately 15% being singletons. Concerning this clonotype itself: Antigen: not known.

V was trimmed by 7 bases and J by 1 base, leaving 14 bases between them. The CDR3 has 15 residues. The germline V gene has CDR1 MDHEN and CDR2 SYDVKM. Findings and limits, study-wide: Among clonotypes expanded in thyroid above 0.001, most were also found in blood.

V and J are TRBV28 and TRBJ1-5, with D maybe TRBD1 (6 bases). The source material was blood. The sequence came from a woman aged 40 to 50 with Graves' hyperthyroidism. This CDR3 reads CASNQGFSSNQPQHF. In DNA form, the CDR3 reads TGTGCCAGCAATCAGGGGTTTTCGAGCAATCAGCCCCAGCATTTT.